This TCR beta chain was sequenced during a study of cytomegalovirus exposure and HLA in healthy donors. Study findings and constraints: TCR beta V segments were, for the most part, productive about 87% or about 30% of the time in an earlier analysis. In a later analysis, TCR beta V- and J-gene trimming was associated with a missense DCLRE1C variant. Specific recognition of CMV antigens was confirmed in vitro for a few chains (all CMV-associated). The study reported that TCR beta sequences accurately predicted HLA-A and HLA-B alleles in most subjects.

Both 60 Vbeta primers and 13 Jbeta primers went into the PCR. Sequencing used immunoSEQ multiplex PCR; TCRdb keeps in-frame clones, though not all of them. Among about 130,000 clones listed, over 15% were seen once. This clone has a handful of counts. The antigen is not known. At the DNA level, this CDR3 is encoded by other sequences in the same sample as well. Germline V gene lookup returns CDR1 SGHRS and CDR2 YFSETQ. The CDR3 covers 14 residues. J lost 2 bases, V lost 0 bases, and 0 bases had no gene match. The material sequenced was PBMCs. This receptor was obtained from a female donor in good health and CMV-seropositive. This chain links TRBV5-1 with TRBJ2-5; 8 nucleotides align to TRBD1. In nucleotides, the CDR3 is TGCGCCAGCAGCTTGGGACAGGGGCAAGAGACCCAGTACTTC. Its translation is CASSLGQGQETQYF.